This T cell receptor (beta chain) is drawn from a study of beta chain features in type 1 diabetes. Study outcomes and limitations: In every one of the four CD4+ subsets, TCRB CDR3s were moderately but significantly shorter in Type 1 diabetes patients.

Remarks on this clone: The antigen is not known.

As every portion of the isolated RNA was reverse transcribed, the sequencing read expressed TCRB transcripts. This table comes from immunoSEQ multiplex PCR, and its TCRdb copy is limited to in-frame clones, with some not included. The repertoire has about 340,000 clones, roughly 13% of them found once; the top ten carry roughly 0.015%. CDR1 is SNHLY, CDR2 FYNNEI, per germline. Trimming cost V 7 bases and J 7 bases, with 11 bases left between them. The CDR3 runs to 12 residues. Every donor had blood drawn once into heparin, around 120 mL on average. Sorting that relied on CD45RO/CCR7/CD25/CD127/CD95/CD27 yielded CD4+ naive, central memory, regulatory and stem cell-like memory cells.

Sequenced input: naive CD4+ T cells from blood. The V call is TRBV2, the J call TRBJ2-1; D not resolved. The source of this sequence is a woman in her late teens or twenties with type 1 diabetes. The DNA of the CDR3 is TGTGCCAGCACCTACAGTTTAAATGAGCAGTTCTTC. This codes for CASTYSLNEQFF.